These T cell receptor beta chains were read from a single sample in a study of T cells in localized non-small cell lung cancer. Clones were sequenced by immunoSEQ multiplex PCR, and TCRdb holds only the in-frame ones, with some missing. The top ten clones hold approximately 5.3% of a sample with approximately 28,000 clones, roughly 84% of them seen once. Sequencing was performed on peripheral blood mononuclear cells, taken before any cancer treatment. Every receptor here comes from a man aged 35 to 70 with stage III lung adenocarcinoma. Both conserved end residues are part of each CDR3. Each record gives: J gene, D gene, V gene, clone size, CDR3 protein, CDR3 DNA. The D gene is left open where the match is weak. Size tells how often a clone was seen (once, few, many) or the class of an expanded clone, and some rows leave it out.

>TRBJ1-1|.|TRBV6-1|.
CASLGRGRGRTEAFF
TGTGCCAGCTTGGGACGGGGAAGGGGTCGCACTGAAGCTTTCTTT
>TRBJ1-1|.|TRBV7-8|.
CASSFGGEAFF
TGTGCCAGCAGCTTTGGCGGTGAAGCTTTCTTT
>TRBJ1-1|TRBD1|TRBV6-4|.
CASRKTGSASNTEAFF
TGTGCCAGCAGGAAGACAGGGTCGGCTTCGAACACTGAAGCTTTCTTT
>TRBJ2-2|.|TRBV27|.
CASSHRTGELFF
TGTGCCAGCAGTCATAGAACCGGGGAGCTGTTTTTT
>TRBJ1-3|.|TRBV6-1|.
CASLRTSGNTIYF
TGTGCCAGCCTCCGGACCTCTGGAAACACCATATATTTT
>TRBJ2-2|.|TRBV19|.
CASRVAGELFF
TGTGCCAGTAGGGTGGCCGGGGAGCTGTTTTTT
>TRBJ2-7|TRBD2|TRBV28|.
CASSFFNLAGVHHEQYF
TGTGCCAGCAGTTTCTTCAACCTAGCGGGAGTTCACCACGAGCAGTACTTC
>TRBJ2-3|TRBD1|TRBV19|few
CASANRGSSTDTQYF
TGTGCCAGCGCAAACAGGGGATCTAGCACAGATACGCAGTATTTT
>TRBJ2-3|TRBD2|TRBV7-2|.
CASSLALAGVGTQYF
TGTGCCAGCAGCTTAGCACTAGCGGGGGTGGGTACGCAGTATTTT
>TRBJ2-5|TRBD2|TRBV28|.
CASSAPGGAGETQYF
TGTGCCAGCAGTGCTCCCGGGGGGGCTGGGGAGACCCAGTACTTC
>TRBJ2-1|.|TRBV19|.
CASSILDREGEQFF
TGTGCCAGTAGTATCCTGGACAGGGAGGGTGAGCAGTTCTTC
>TRBJ1-5|TRBD1|TRBV5-1|.
CASSPGTGGVSQPQHF
TGCGCCAGCAGCCCAGGGACAGGGGGCGTTAGTCAGCCCCAGCATTTT
>TRBJ2-7|TRBD1|TRBV6-5|.
CASSWDRESHEQYF
TGTGCCAGCAGTTGGGACAGGGAGTCCCACGAGCAGTACTTC
>TRBJ2-4|.|TRBV2|.
CASIQDGKNIQYF
TGTGCCAGCATCCAGGACGGGAAAAACATTCAGTACTTC
>TRBJ1-1|.|TRBV5-1|.
CASSLSDNTEAFF
TGCGCCAGCAGCTTGTCTGATAACACTGAAGCTTTCTTT
>TRBJ2-2|TRBD2|TRBV7-6|.
CASSSPGLAGGELFF
TGTGCCAGCAGCTCGCCGGGACTAGCGGGAGGGGAGCTGTTTTTT
>TRBJ2-1|TRBD2|TRBV5-1|.
CASSLVASGGGEQFF
TGCGCCAGCAGCTTGGTGGCTAGCGGGGGAGGAGAGCAGTTCTTC
>TRBJ1-2|TRBD1|TRBV5-1|.
CASSVGQGGYTF
TGCGCCAGCAGCGTCGGACAGGGTGGCTACACCTTC
>TRBJ1-2|.|TRBV5-1|.
CASSLGTQGVYGYTF
TGCGCCAGCAGCTTGGGAACTCAGGGCGTATATGGCTACACCTTC
>TRBJ2-3|.|TRBV9|once
CASSLGTAGTDTQYF
TGTGCCAGCAGCCTGGGAACAGCTGGCACAGATACGCAGTATTTT
>TRBJ2-6|TRBD2|TRBV2|.
CASRPGLAVNSGANVLTF
TGTGCCAGCAGGCCGGGACTAGCGGTGAACTCTGGGGCCAACGTCCTGACTTTC
>TRBJ1-2|TRBD1|TRBV6-6|.
CASSYSQRGQGGYTF
TGTGCCAGCAGTTACTCTCAAAGGGGGCAAGGTGGCTACACCTTC